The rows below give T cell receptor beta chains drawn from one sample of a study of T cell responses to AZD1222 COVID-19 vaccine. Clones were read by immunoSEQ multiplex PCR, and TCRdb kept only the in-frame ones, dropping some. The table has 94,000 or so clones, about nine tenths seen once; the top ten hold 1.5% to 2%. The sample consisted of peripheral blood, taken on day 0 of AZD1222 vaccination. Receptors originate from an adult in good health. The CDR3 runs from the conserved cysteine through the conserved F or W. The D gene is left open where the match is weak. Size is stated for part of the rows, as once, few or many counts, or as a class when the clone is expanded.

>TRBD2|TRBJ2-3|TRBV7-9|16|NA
CASSEGASGGTDTQYF
TGTGCCAGCAGCGAAGGAGCTAGCGGGGGCACAGATACGCAGTATTTT
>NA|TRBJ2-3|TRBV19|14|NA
CASSIPQHTDTQYF
TGTGCCAGTAGTATACCACAGCACACAGATACGCAGTATTTT
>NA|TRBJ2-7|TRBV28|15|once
CASSGPGFSPNEQYF
TGTGCCAGCAGTGGCCCAGGGTTTTCTCCGAACGAGCAGTACTTC
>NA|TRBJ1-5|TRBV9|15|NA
CASSEGQYSNQPQHF
TGTGCCAGCAGCGAGGGACAATATAGCAATCAGCCCCAGCATTTT
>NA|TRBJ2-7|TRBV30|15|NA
CAWSVRRGAVNEQYF
TGTGCCTGGAGTGTACGAAGGGGAGCGGTAAACGAGCAGTACTTC
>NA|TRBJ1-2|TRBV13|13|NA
CASSPDNSDGYTF
TGTGCCAGCAGCCCTGATAATTCTGATGGCTACACCTTC
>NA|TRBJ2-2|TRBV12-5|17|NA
CASGLVRGGAGVGELFF
TGTGCTAGTGGTTTGGTACGAGGGGGCGCGGGAGTCGGGGAGCTGTTTTTT
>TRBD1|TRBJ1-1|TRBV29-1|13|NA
CSVVQGARSEAFF
TGCAGCGTTGTACAGGGGGCGCGCTCTGAAGCTTTCTTT
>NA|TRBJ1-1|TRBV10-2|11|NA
CASSSLNEAFF
TGCGCCAGCAGTTCTTTGAATGAAGCTTTCTTT
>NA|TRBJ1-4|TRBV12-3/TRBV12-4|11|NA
CASSFNEKLFF
TGTGCCAGCAGTTTTAATGAAAAACTGTTTTTT
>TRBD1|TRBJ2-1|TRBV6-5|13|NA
CAGRRDSYNEQFF
TGTGCCGGCAGACGGGACAGCTACAATGAGCAGTTCTTC
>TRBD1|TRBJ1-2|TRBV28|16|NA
CASSRRWGQGADGYTF
TGTGCCAGCAGCCGCAGGTGGGGACAGGGGGCGGATGGCTACACCTTC
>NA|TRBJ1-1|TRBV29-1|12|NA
CSTRGGAGEAFF
TGCAGCACCCGGGGGGGCGCGGGGGAAGCTTTCTTT
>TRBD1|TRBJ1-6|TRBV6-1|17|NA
CASSEAGGSSYNSPLHF
TGTGCCAGCAGTGAGGCAGGGGGGAGCTCCTATAATTCACCCCTCCACTTT
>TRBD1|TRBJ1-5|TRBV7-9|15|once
CASSPGGDSNQPQHF
TGTGCCAGCAGCCCAGGGGGAGATAGCAATCAGCCCCAGCATTTT
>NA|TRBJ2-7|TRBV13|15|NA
CASSLGGTGSYEQYF
TGTGCCAGCAGCTTAGGGGGTACCGGCTCCTACGAGCAGTACTTC
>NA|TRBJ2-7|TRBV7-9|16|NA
CASSLLQGGPLYEQYF
TGTGCCAGCAGCTTACTTCAAGGGGGACCGCTCTACGAGCAGTACTTC
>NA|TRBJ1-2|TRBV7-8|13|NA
CASSRDTNYGYTF
TGTGCCAGCAGCCGAGATACTAACTATGGCTACACCTTC
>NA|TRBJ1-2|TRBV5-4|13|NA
CASSLDTNYGYTF
TGTGCCAGCAGCTTGGACACTAACTATGGCTACACCTTC
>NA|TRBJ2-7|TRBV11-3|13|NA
CASSLGTGYEQYF
TGTGCCAGCAGCTTAGGCACAGGCTACGAGCAGTACTTC
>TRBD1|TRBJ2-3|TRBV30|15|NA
CAWSEGQGAGDTQYF
TGTGCCTGGAGTGAAGGACAGGGGGCTGGGGATACGCAGTATTTT
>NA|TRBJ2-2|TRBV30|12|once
CAWSVTAGELFF
TGTGCCTGGAGTGTCACGGCCGGGGAGCTGTTTTTT
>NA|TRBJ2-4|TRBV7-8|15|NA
CASSLLWDSKNIQYF
TGTGCCAGCAGCTTATTGTGGGACTCCAAAAACATTCAGTACTTC
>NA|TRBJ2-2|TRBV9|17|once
CASSLLPGVGNTGELFF
TGTGCCAGCAGCCTGCTTCCAGGGGTCGGGAACACCGGGGAGCTGTTTTTT
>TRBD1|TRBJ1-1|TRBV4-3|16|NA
CASSQDIGQGVTEAFF
TGCGCCAGCAGCCAAGATATCGGACAGGGTGTGACTGAAGCTTTCTTT
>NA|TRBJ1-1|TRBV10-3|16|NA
CAISGHMGGAGTEAFF
TGTGCCATCTCGGGTCATATGGGGGGCGCGGGCACTGAAGCTTTCTTT
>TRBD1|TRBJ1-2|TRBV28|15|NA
CASSPADRVGNGYTF
TGTGCCAGCAGTCCAGCGGACAGGGTGGGAAATGGCTACACCTTC
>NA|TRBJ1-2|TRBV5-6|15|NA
CASSLIMTGPMGYTF
TGTGCCAGCAGCTTGATTATGACAGGTCCTATGGGCTACACCTTC
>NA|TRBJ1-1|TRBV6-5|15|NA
CASSDYKQRAGEAFF
TGTGCCAGCAGCGATTATAAACAACGGGCCGGCGAAGCTTTCTTT
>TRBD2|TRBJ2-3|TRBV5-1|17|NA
CASSLEGSGEVPDTQYF
TGCGCCAGCAGCTTGGAGGGTAGCGGGGAAGTTCCAGATACGCAGTATTTT
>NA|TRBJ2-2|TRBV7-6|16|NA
CASSYFGGPDTGELFF
TGTGCCAGCAGCTATTTCGGGGGGCCGGACACCGGGGAGCTGTTTTTT
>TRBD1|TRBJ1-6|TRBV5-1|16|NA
CASSLGGQGNNSPLHF
TGCGCCAGCAGCTTGGGTGGACAGGGAAACAATTCACCCCTCCACTTT
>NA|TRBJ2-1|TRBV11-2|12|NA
CASSVSSNEQFF
TGTGCCAGCAGCGTGTCCAGCAATGAGCAGTTCTTC
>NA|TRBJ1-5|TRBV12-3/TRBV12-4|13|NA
CASSWGLDQPQHF
TGTGCCAGCAGTTGGGGTCTCGATCAGCCCCAGCATTTT
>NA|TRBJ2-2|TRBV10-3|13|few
CAISVIDSGELFF
TGTGCCATCAGTGTAATCGATTCCGGGGAGCTGTTTTTT
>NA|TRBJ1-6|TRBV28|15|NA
CASSSPSSYNSPLHF
TGTGCCAGCAGTTCTCCAAGCTCCTATAATTCACCCCTCCACTTT
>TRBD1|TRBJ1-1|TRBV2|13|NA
CASSPMTGNEAFF
TGTGCCAGCAGTCCAATGACAGGGAATGAAGCTTTCTTT
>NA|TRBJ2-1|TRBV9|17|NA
CASSVGAFGGGRNEQFF
TGTGCCAGCAGCGTAGGGGCCTTTGGAGGGGGCCGCAATGAGCAGTTCTTC
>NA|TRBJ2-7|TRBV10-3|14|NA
CAITPSGGSYEQYF
TGTGCCATCACCCCTTCCGGCGGCTCCTACGAGCAGTACTTC
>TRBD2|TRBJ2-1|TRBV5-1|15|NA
CASSQTSTLYNEQFF
TGCGCCAGCAGCCAGACTAGCACCCTTTACAATGAGCAGTTCTTC